One sample yielded the 8 T cell receptor beta chains listed below, sequenced in a study of Graves' ophthalmopathy and Graves' hyperthyroidism. Amplified material comprised TCR beta CDR3 regions derived from RNA transcripts. The workflow started with a first-round RT-PCR run with HTBI primers and then moved on to a second-round multiplex PCR. TCRdb called the multiplex PCR reads again in MiXCR, with one record for every CDR3 protein. The sample comprises 400,000 to 450,000 distinct CDR3 sequences, around 21% of which are singletons, and roughly 3% rests with the top ten. Sequenced sample: peripheral blood. The receptors were sampled from a woman aged 18-30 years with stable Graves' hyperthyroidism.

The chain has TRBV27 and TRBJ1-2; the D is unclear. Trimming removed 5 bases at V and 6 bases at J, with 13 bases between. There are 13 residues in the CDR3. Germline V gene sequence: CDR1 MNHEY, CDR2 SMNVEV (reference sequence). The CDR3 region is CASSLLPDHGYTF. In DNA form, the CDR3 reads TGTGCCAGCAGTCTACTACCTGACCATGGCTACACCTTC.

This clonotype showed up many times. The chain employs TRBV6-2 or TRBV6-3 and TRBJ2-7; 9 positions agree with TRBD2. The ends lost 0 bases at V and 5 bases at J; junction bases unmatched: 5. Germline CDR1 and CDR2: MNHEY and SVGEGT. This CDR3 has 15 amino acids. The CDR3 spells CASSYSSSGIDEQYF. As DNA, the CDR3 is TGTGCCAGCAGTTACTCGTCTAGCGGGATCGACGAGCAGTACTTC.

This clonotype was seen ten or more times. CDR3 amino acids: CASSDPSSYEQYF. CDR3 in DNA: TGTGCCAGCAGTGACCCTAGCAGCTACGAGCAGTACTTC. This chain uses TRBV2 with TRBJ2-7; TRBD2 is a possible D gene (5 bases). Trimming shortened V by 3 bases and J by 3 bases, and 9 bases separated the two germline ends. This CDR3 spans 13 amino acids. Germline V CDR1 and CDR2: SNHLY, FYNNEI.

This clonotype was detected many times. The chain links TRBV20-1 to TRBJ2-7, with D perhaps matching TRBD2 (6 bases). Germline assignment: CDR1 DFQATT and CDR2 SNEGSKA (reference sequence). CDR3 length: 14 amino acids. V lost 0 bases to trimming and J lost 1 base, with 10 bases between them. This CDR3 reads CSARDLLASYEQYF. For the CDR3, the DNA is TGCAGTGCTAGAGATCTCCTAGCGTCCTACGAGCAGTACTTC.

This clonotype was seen many times. The chain has TRBV9 and TRBJ2-7; no clear D. The CDR3 totals 13 residues. Germline CDR1 SGDLS, CDR2 YYNGEE. V was pared by 1 base and J by 6 bases, with 11 bases between. CDR3 sequence: CASSVIQSGEQYF. For the CDR3, the DNA is TGTGCCAGCAGCGTAATCCAGTCGGGCGAGCAGTACTTC.

This clonotype was observed a handful of times. This chain joins TRBV27 and TRBJ2-5; perhaps TRBD1 as D (5 bases). This CDR3 is 14 amino acids long. V was trimmed by 4 bases and J by 5 bases, leaving 14 bases between them. Germline CDR1 MNHEY, CDR2 SMNVEV (reference sequence). The CDR3 here is CASSSLREEETQYF. The CDR3, as DNA: TGTGCCAGCAGTTCTCTCAGGGAAGAGGAGACCCAGTACTTC.

This clonotype appeared many times. The V gene is TRBV6-1, the J gene TRBJ2-5; D remains ambiguous. This CDR3 region has 13 residues. Trimming shortened V by 3 bases and J by 4 bases, and 9 bases separated the two germline ends. Germline CDR1 reads MNHNS; CDR2 reads SASEGT. The CDR3 sequence is CASSDPGVETQYF. The CDR3 DNA is TGTGCCAGCAGTGATCCGGGTGTAGAGACCCAGTACTTC.

The table lists this clonotype with many counts. The chain employs TRBV11-1 and TRBJ2-5, with 7 bases fitting TRBD2. Germline V gene data show CDR1 as SGHAT and CDR2 as FQDESV (reference sequence). This CDR3 is built from 17 residues. The junction had 13 bases not matched to a gene; V was cut back by 2 bases and J by 4 bases. CDR3 sequence reads: CASSLRGGSQLLETQYF. In nucleotides, the CDR3 is TGTGCCAGCAGCTTAAGAGGCGGGAGTCAGTTATTAGAGACCCAGTACTTC.